This T cell receptor beta chain stems from a study of shared clonotypes between healthy human individuals (dated by TCRdb to about 2020). The study in broad terms: The cohort comprised two women and three men aged 18 to 49 years. Between about 0.94 and 8.9 billion PBMCs per donor were obtained by leukapheresis. For each donor, three plates each were used for CD4 naive and CD4 memory, two plates were used for CD8 naive, and one plate was used for CD8 memory. To increase sequencing depth and limit assay-specific biases, different laboratories used diverse techniques to prepare libraries and sequence TCR repertoires. Blood TCR repertoires of roughly 5 healthy adults were deeply sequenced to estimate repertoire size and the extent of clonotype sharing between individuals.

Donors were healthy HIV-negative adults with no recently reported acute infections or vaccinations. Only Caucasian adults living in Nashville, Tennessee, USA were represented among the donors. CD4+ T cells were enriched by magnetic negative selection; naive cells were then positively selected on CD45RA, and the negative fraction formed the memory subset. Blood was obtained by leukapheresis, after which PBMCs were separated by Ficoll-Histopaque density gradient centrifugation and cryopreserved in liquid nitrogen vapor phase. Analytical flow cytometry was used to check the purity and quantity of every magnetically sorted T cell population. Genomic DNA was isolated from each sorted fraction and quantified by UV absorbance on a Nanodrop 2000c. The research as a whole found: Because the study included a small number of donors, the genetic and exposure-history diversity represented was limited. Rarefaction of sorted-subset datasets indicated incomplete sequencing despite the large sequencing depth. Sampling was restricted to blood, and TCR repertoires in tissue are likely to differ from TCR repertoires in blood. Compared with non-shared clonotypes, clonotypes shared by all four sorted-subset donors had higher generation probabilities. When a few donors were compared, the shared fraction of clonotypes was about 5.2% for naive CD4, approximately 3.3% for naive CD8, roughly 2.5% for memory CD4, and less than 0.45% for memory CD8. Naive subsets generally had larger estimated clonotype richness than memory subsets. Pairwise subsampling led to the expectation that sequencing depth would affect the degree of clonotype sharing among donors.

The CDR3 contains 14 residues, cysteine and phenylalanine counted. The DNA shown is the 42-base CDR3, in frame from base 1. From the germline V gene (reference sequence), CDR1 is LNHDA and CDR2 is SQIVND. From V the trimming removes 7 bases and from J it removes 6 bases, while the gene matches leave 12 bases of the junction unaccounted for. Using the deep immunoSEQ assay, TCR CDR3 regions were amplified from genomic DNA by multiplex PCR. For each cell subset, the extracted genomic DNA was distributed evenly across all wells of several immunoSEQ 96-well plates, and each plate served as one replicate. For sorted subsets, roughly 0.2 ug genomic DNA, equal to about 30,000 T cell genomes, was loaded into each replicate PCR. The purified libraries were quantified using a Qubit 3.0 fluorometer, sized with a Bioanalyzer 2100, and then quantified again using the KAPA Library Quantification kit. Every immunoSEQ 96-well plate was sequenced on a separate single-read 150-cycle Illumina NextSeq 550 flow cell. The original pipeline was this. Because the immunoSEQ output held only junctional sequences and lacked quality scores, the filtering could not match the filtering applied to full-length reads. To assign V/J genes and CDR3, sequences were annotated using PyIR, a Python wrapper for IgBLAST v1.9, with IMGT germline references. Any read was removed if the V/J assignment was weak (E-value above 1e-6), the CDR3 was missing, or the read contained stop codons, out-of-frame junctions, or ambiguous translated residues. A V3J clonotype was defined by an identical inferred V gene, J gene, and CDR3 amino acid sequence. To compute the percentage overlap between repertoires, the number of shared unique clonotypes was divided by the size of the smaller repertoire. Three approaches were used to assess repertoire richness: RTK rarefaction, the Chao1 estimator, and Recon v2.1 estimates of unobserved clonotypes. OLGA was used to compute generation probabilities for all TCRbeta clonotypes that the gDNA method yielded from several donors. Here the immuneACCESS table is served through TCRdb, limited to in-frame sequences with V and J called. Missing clones are a known gap in these copies; in checked studies unresolved V genes cover under half, and the rest lacks a known reason. V and J calls and clone size are copied from that table; D and trimming were computed from the DNA. A total of about 1 million clones appear in this sample, approximately 80% of them only once. The ten top clones hold more than 0.5% of the sample.

This clone was counted a single time. The target of this receptor is not known. Per-base quality was not reported, and no clone a single base away is much larger than it. Sequenced material: memory CD4+ T cells from PBMCs. In light of the paper, this sample's cell subset or site label describes: CD45RA-negative fraction. The chain is made from TRBV19 and TRBJ2-7, and TRBD2 matches 7 of the central bases. This clonotype was obtained from a man younger than 35 in good health. Some clones in this sample may be carry-over from other donors' samples. Here is the DNA: TGTGCCAGTACCCCTCCCGGGAGGTACCGCGAGCAGTACTTC. Its coded protein is CASTPPGRYREQYF.